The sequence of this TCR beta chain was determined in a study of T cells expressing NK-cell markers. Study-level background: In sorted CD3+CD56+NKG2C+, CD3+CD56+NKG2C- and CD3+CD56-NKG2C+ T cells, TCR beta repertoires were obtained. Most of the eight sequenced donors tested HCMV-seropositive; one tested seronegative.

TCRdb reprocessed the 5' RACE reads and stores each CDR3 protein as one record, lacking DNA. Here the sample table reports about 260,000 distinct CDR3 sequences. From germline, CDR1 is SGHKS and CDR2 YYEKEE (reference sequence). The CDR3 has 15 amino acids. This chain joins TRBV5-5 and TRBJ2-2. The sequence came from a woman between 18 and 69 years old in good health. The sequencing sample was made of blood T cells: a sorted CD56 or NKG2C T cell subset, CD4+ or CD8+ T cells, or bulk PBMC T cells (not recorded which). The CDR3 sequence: CASSLFLADTGELFF.